This T cell receptor beta chain appears in the sequencing data of a study of blood T cell repertoires in COVID-19. Study details: Samples of COVID-19 (acute and convalescent) were obtained from the United States, Italy and Spain. T cells, B-cell-depleted T cells, or PBMCs provided the cDNA or gDNA that served as material.

The CDR3 sequence is 14 residues long. Germline trimming cut 2 bases from V and 7 bases from J; bases unmatched to any gene: 2. Germline CDR1 is SGHDT and CDR2 is YYEEEE. As handled by the study authors: Researchers report that nucleated cell counts were estimated from reference gene primer amplification. Profiled with immunoSEQ multiplex PCR; TCRdb holds only in-frame clones, not every one. The D gene and trimming were derived from the DNA, and the V and J assignments and clone size from that table. The repertoire holds 120,000 or so clones, with approximately 88% as singletons. This clone was picked up one time.

The receptor comes from a woman aged 25 to 39 who had recovered from COVID-19. The sample comprised peripheral blood. The rearrangement links TRBV5-6 to TRBJ1-6, with 8 bases fitting TRBD1. The CDR3 DNA follows: TGTGCCAGCAGCTTCTCAGGGGGCAATTCACCCCTCCACTTT. It is translated as CASSFSGGNSPLHF.